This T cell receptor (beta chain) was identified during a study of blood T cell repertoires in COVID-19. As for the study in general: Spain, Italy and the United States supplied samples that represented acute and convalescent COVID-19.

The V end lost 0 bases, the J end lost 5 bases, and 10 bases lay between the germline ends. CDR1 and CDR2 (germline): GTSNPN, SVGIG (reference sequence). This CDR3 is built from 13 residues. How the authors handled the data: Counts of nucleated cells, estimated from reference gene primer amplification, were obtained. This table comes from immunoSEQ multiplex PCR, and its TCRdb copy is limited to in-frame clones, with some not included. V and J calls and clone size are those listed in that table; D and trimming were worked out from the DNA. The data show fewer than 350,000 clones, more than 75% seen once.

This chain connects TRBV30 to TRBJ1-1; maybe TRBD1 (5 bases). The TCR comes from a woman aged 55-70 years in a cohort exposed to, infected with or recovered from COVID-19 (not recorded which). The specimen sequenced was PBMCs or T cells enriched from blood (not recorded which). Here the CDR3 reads CAWSVTGGTEAFF. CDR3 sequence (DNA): TGTGCCTGGAGTGTCACCGGGGGTACTGAAGCTTTCTTT. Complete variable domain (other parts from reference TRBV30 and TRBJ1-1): SQTIHQWPATLVQPVGSPLSLECTVEGTSNPNLYWYRQAAGRGLQLLFYSVGIGQISSEVPQNLSASRPQDRQFILSSKKLLLSDSGFYLCAWSVTGGTEAFFGQGTRLTVV.